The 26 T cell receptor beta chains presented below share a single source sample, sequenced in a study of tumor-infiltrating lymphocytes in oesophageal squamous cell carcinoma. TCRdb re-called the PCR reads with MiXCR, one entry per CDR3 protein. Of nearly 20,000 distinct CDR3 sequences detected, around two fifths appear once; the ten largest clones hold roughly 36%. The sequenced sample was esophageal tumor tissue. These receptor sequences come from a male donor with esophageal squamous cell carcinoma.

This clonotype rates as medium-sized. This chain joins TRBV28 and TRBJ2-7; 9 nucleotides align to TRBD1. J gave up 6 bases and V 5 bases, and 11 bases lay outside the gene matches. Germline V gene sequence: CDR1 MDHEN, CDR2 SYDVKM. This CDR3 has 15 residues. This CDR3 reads CASSPYPGQGVEQYF. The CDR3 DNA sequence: TGTGCCAGCAGTCCATACCCGGGACAGGGTGTCGAGCAGTACTTC.

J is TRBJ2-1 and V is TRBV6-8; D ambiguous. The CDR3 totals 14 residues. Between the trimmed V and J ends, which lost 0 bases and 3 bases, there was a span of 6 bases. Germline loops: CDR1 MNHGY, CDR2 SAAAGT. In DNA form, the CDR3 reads TGTGCCAGCAGTTACTCGGCGCTCTACAATGAGCAGTTCTTC. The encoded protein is CASSYSALYNEQFF.

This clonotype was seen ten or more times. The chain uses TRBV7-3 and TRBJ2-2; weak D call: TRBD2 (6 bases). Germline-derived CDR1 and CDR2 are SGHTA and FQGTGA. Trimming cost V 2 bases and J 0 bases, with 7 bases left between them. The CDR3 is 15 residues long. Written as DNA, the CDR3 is TGTGCCAGCAGCTTATTAGCGGCGAACACCGGGGAGCTGTTTTTT. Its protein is CASSLLAANTGELFF.

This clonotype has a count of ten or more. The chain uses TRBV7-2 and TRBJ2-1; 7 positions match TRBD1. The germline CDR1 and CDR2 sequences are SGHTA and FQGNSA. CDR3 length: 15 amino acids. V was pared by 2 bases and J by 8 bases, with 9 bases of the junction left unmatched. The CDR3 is CASSLRTGRNDEQFF. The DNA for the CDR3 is TGTGCCAGCAGCTTAAGGACAGGCCGTAACGATGAGCAGTTCTTC.

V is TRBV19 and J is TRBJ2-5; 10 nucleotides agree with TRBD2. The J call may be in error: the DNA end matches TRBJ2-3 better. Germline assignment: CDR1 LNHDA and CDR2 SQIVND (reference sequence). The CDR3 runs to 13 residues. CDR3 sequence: CATLLAGTDTQYF. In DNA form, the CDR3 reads TGTGCCACTTTACTAGCGGGAACAGATACGCAGTATTTT.

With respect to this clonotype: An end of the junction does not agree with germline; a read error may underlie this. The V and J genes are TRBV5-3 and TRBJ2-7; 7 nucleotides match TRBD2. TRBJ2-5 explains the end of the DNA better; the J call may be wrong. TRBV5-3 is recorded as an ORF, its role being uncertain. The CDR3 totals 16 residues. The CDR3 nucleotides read TGTGCCAGCAGCTTATGGAGTAGCGGGTGTCAAGAGACCCAGTACTTC. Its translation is CASSLWSSGCQETQYF.

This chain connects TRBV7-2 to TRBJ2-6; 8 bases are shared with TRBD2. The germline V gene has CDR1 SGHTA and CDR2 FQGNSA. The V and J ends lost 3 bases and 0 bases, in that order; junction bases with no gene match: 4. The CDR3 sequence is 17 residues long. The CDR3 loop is CASSLGTRSSGANVLTF. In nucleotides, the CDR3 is TGTGCCAGCAGCTTGGGGACTAGAAGCTCTGGGGCCAACGTCCTGACTTTC.

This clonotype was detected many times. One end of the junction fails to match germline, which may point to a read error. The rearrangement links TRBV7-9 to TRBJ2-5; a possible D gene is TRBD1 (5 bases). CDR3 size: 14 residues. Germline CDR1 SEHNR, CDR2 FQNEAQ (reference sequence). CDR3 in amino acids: CASSRDSENSPLHF. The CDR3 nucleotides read TGTGCCAGCAGCCGCGACAGTGAGAATTCACCCCTCCACTTC.

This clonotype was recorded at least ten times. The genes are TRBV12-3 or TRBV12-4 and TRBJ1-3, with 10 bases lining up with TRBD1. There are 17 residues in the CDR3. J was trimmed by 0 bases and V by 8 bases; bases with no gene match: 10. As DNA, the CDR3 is TGTGCCAGCGGTAGGACAGGGGGTTTCTTCTCTGGAAACACCATATATTTT. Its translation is CASGRTGGFFSGNTIYF.

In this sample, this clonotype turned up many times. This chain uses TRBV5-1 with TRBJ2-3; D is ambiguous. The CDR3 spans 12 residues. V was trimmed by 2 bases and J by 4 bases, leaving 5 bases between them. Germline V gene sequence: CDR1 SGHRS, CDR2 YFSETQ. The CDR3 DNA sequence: TGCGCCAGCAGCTTCAGTTCAGATACGCAGTATTTT. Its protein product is CASSFSSDTQYF.

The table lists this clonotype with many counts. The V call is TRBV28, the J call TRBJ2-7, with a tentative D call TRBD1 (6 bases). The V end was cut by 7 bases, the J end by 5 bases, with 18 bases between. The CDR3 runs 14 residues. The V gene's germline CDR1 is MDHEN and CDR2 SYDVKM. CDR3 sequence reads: CASNLRGRSDEQYF. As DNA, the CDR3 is TGTGCCAGCAACCTCAGGGGTAGATCCGACGAGCAGTACTTC.

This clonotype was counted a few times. As DNA, the CDR3 is TGTGCCAGCAGCTCCACCGGGACTAGCTACAATGAGCAGTTCTTC. Translated: CASSSTGTSYNEQFF. The chain recombines TRBV7-2 with TRBJ2-7, with 8 bases fitting TRBD2. TRBJ2-1 matches the DNA end more closely, so the J call is doubtful. Germline V CDR1 and CDR2: SGHTA, FQGNSA. The CDR3 loop spans 15 amino acids.

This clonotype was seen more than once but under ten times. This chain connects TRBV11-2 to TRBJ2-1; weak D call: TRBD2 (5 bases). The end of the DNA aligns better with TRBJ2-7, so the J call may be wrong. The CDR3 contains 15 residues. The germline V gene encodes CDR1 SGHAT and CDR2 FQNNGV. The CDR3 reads CASSPARAPGYEQYF. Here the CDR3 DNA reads TGTGCCAGCAGCCCAGCGCGGGCCCCGGGCTACGAGCAGTACTTC.

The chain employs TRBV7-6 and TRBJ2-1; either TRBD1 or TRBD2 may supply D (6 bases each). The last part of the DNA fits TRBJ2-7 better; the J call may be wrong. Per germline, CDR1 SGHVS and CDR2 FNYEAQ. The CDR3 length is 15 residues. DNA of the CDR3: TGTGCCAGCAGCGGACGGCAGGGGAGGTACAATGAGCAGTACTTC. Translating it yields CASSGRQGRYNEQYF.

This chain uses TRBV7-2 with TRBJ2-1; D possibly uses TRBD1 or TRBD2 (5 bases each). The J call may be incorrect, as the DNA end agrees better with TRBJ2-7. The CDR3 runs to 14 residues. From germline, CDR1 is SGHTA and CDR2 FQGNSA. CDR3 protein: CASSVWGSVYEQYF. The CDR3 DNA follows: TGTGCCAGCAGCGTGTGGGGGAGCGTATACGAGCAGTACTTC.

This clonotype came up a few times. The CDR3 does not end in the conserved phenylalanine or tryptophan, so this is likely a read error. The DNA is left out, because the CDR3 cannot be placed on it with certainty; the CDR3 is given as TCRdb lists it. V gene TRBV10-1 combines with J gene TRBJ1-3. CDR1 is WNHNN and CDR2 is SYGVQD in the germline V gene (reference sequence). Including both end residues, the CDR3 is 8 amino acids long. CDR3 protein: CASSESLA.

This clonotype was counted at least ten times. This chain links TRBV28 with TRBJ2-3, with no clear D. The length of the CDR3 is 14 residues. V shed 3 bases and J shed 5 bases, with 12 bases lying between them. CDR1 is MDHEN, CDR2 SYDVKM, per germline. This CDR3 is CASSFPNSKDTQYF. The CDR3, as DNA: TGTGCCAGCAGTTTCCCCAACTCGAAAGATACGCAGTATTTT.

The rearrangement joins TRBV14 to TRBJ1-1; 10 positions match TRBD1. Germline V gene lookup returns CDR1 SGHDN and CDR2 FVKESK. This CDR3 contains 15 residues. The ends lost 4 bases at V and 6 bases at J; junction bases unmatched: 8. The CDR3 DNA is TGTGCCAGCAGCCGGGGACAGGGGTTTTTGGCTGAAGCTTTCTTT. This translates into CASSRGQGFLAEAFF.

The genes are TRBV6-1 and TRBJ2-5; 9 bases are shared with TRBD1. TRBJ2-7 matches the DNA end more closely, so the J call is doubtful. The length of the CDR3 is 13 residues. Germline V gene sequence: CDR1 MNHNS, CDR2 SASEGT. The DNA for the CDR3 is TGTGCCAGCCCCGGGACAGGGACCTACGAGCAGTACTTC. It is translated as CASPGTGTYEQYF.

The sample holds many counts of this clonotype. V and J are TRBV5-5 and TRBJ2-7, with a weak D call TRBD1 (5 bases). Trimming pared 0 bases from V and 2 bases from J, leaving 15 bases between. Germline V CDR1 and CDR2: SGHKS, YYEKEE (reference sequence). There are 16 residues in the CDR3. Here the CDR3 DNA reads TGTGCCAGCAGCTTGGATCCAGGGAAGGTTACCTACGAGCAGTACTTC. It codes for CASSLDPGKVTYEQYF.

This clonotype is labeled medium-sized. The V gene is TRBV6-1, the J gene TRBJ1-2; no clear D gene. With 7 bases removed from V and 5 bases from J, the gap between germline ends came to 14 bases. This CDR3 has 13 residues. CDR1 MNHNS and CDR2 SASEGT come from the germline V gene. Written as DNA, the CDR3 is TGTGCCAGCAACCCGGACGGACCTTATGGCTACACCTTC. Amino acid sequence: CASNPDGPYGYTF.

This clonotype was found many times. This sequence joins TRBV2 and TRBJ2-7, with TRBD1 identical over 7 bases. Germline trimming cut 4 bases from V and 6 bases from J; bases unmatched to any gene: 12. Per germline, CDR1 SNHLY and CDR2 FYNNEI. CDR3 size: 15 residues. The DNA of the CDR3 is TGTGCCAGCAGTGGAGGGGGCGCCGGGACGGCCGAGCAGTACTTC. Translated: CASSGGGAGTAEQYF.

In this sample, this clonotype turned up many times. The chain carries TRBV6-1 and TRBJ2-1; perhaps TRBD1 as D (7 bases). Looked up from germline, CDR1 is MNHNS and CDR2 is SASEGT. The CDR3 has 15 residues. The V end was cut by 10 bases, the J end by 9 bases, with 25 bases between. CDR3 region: CATRKLGGGLGEQFF. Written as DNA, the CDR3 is TGTGCCACCCGAAAGCTAGGAGGGGGCCTTGGTGAGCAGTTCTTC.

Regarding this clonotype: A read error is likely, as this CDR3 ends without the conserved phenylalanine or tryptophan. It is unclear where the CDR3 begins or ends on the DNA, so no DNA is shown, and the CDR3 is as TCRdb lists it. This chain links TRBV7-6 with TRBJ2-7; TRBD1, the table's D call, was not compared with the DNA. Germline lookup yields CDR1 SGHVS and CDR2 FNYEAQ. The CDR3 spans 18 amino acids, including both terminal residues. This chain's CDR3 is CASSSGSGQGPYEQYFGS.

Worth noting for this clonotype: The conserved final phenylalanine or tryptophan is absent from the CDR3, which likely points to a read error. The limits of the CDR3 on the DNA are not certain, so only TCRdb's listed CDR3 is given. CDR3 residues: CASSLRGLGDFEQFFGP. The rearrangement joins TRBV12-3 or TRBV12-4 to TRBJ1-1. The CDR3 sequence runs 17 residues, both termini included.

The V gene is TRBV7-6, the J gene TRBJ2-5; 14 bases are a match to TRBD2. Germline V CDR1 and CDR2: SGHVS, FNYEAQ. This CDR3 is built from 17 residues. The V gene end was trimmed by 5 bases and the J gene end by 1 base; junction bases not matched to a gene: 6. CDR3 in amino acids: CASSVGLAGGGQETQYF. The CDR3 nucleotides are TGTGCCAGCAGCGTAGGACTAGCGGGAGGAGGCCAAGAGACCCAGTACTTC. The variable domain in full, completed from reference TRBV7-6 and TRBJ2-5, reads GAGVSQSPRYKVTKRGQDVALRCDPISGHVSLYWYRQALGQGPEFLTYFNYEAQQDKSGLPNDRFSAERPEGSISTLTIQRTEQRDSAMYRCASSVGLAGGGQETQYFGPGTRLLVL.